Sequencing of this TCR beta chain was carried out in a study of control samples from healthy donors and cancer patients. There are 13 residues in the CDR3. The junction had 5 bases not matched to a gene; V was cut back by 7 bases and J by 5 bases. Produced via immunoSEQ multiplex PCR; TCRdb's table is partial and in-frame only. The sample yields roughly 100,000 clones, about 86% seen once. Sequences were obtained from blood. The source of this sequence is a man younger than 45 in good health. This chain joins TRBV12-3 or TRBV12-4 and TRBJ2-1; the match to TRBD2 covers 7 bases. Here the CDR3 DNA reads TGTGCCAGCACGAGCGGGGCCCACAATGAGCAGTTCTTC. This sequence encodes CASTSGAHNEQFF.